This TCR beta chain emerged from a study of early T cells in non-severe SARS-CoV-2 infection. TCRdb recomputed calls from the 5' RACE reads with MiXCR, one row per CDR3 protein. The table has 50,000 or so distinct CDR3 sequences, roughly 4.5% seen once; the top ten hold under 6.5%. This CDR3 contains 18 residues. With V trimmed by 1 base and J by 3 bases, 10 bases remained unmatched. CDR1 is SQVTM, CDR2 ANQGSEA, per germline. Sequencing was done on a sample of whole blood. This sequence originates from an adult who was a healthcare worker with PCR-confirmed SARS-CoV-2 infection or an uninfected control (not recorded which). The J gene is TRBJ2-5, the V gene TRBV29-1; 14 bases are a match to TRBD2. The CDR3, as DNA: TGCAGCGTTGAAGTAGGGACTAGCGGGAGTCCCACCAAAGAGACCCAGTACTTC. Amino acid sequence: CSVEVGTSGSPTKETQYF.